This paragraph covers one TCR beta chain sequence. Its antigen is not identified. These data come from a study of monozygotic twins with cystic fibrosis. Whole-study context: Library input was three micrograms of fragmented DNA, with about 15 PCR cycles. General observations from the study: Monozygotic CF twin pairs shared significantly more nucleotide-identical clonotypes than unrelated CF individuals did. J usage was most co-twin-similar in 8 of 16 pairs, V in 13.

TCRdb's copy holds only in-frame clones and misses some; the assay was immunoSEQ multiplex PCR. The data hold approximately 10,000 clones, with 98% to 99% observed a single time. The CDR3 sequence is 15 residues long. V trimming: 0 bases; J trimming: 4 bases; junction bases outside the gene matches: 3. CDR1 MDHEN and CDR2 SYDVKM come from the germline V gene. The sequence derives from a girl aged 2 to 9 with cystic fibrosis. This chain connects TRBV28 to TRBJ1-5; 7 positions match TRBD1. The sample taken for sequencing was blood. Written as DNA, the CDR3 is TGTGCCAGCAGTTTATGGGGACAGCCGAATCAGCCCCAGCATTTT. As protein: CASSLWGQPNQPQHF.